Shown below are 20 T cell receptor beta chains from a single sample sequenced in a study of post-analysis software for immune sequencing data. Notes on the study in general: Among roughly five TRBV segments more frequent in patients than controls were TRBV5-6, TRBV5-1 and TRBV20-1.

No antigen is known for these receptors. Unique-molecular-identifier-tagged TCR beta cDNA libraries were used. From the PCR reads, TCRdb called clonotypes with MiXCR, one entry per CDR3 protein. The table has a few hundred thousand distinct CDR3 sequences, roughly 30% seen once. The sample comprised blood. The source is a girl under 18 with multiple sclerosis.

This clonotype came up a few times. V is TRBV2 and J is TRBJ2-1; D is unresolved. This CDR3 has 12 amino acids. The V gene lost 0 bases and the J gene lost 8 bases, with 5 bases spanning the gap. Germline V CDR1 and CDR2: SNHLY, FYNNEI. In DNA, the CDR3 is TGTGCCAGCAGTGAAGCATCGGATGAGCAGTTCTTC. Its protein product is CASSEASDEQFF.

This clonotype was seen more than once but under ten times. V usage is TRBV6-5 and J usage is TRBJ2-3, with D perhaps TRBD1 (6 bases). V was shortened by 4 bases and J by 2 bases, with 13 bases between the two germline ends. Germline CDR1 and CDR2: MNHEY and SVGAGI. The CDR3 is 15 amino acids. CDR3 sequence (DNA): TGTGCCAGCAGTTTCGGCCACAGGGTCACAGATACGCAGTATTTT. Translation: CASSFGHRVTDTQYF.

Details on this clonotype: The CDR3 ends on some other residue instead of the conserved phenylalanine or tryptophan, so this is likely a read error. The chain couples TRBV3-1 to TRBJ1-1; 7 nucleotides align to TRBD1. V trimming: 2 bases; J trimming: 10 bases; junction bases outside the gene matches: 7. The germline gives CDR1 LGHDT, CDR2 YNNKEL (reference sequence). The CDR3 has 13 residues. CDR3 region: CASSQRGGEVAFV. For the CDR3, the DNA is TGTGCCAGCAGCCAAAGAGGGGGCGAGGTAGCTTTCGTT.

This clonotype came up a few times. A junction boundary mismatches the germline segment, possibly from a read error. The chain recombines TRBV20-1 with TRBJ2-7, with TRBD1 as a possible D gene (6 bases). CDR1 and CDR2 from the germline V gene are DFQATT and SNEGSKA (reference sequence). The CDR3 consists of 13 residues. CDR3 DNA: TGCAGTGCTAGAGGGACAGCCTCCTACGGGCAGTACTTC. It yields the protein CSARGTASYGQYF.

The chain recombines TRBV6-1 with TRBJ2-5; D may be TRBD1 (6 bases). Trimming shortened V by 10 bases and J by 1 base, and 10 bases separated the two germline ends. The germline CDR1 and CDR2 sequences are MNHNS and SASEGT. The CDR3 contains 12 residues. CDR3 residues: CATGTPQETQYF. The CDR3 DNA sequence: TGTGCCACCGGGACACCCCAAGAGACCCAGTACTTC.

The chain has TRBV9 and TRBJ1-1; perhaps TRBD1 as D (6 bases). CDR1 is SGDLS and CDR2 is YYNGEE in the germline V gene. V lost 3 bases and J lost 11, with 17 bases in between. The CDR3 runs 13 residues. CDR3 in amino acids: CASSGGGQGHAFF. CDR3 bases: TGTGCCAGCAGCGGGGGAGGGCAGGGACATGCTTTCTTT.

The chain has TRBV12-3 or TRBV12-4 and TRBJ2-5, with a tentative D call TRBD1 (5 bases). The CDR3 spans 14 residues. The V and J ends lost 6 bases and 5 bases respectively, with 16 bases between them. CDR3 DNA: TGTGCCAGCAGCCCCGGACAAAGGTGGGAGACCCAGTACTTC. Translation: CASSPGQRWETQYF.

The V call is TRBV5-1, the J call TRBJ2-5; D unclear. Germline V gene lookup returns CDR1 SGHRS and CDR2 YFSETQ. This CDR3 has 12 residues. Between the trimmed V and J ends, which lost 4 bases and 0 bases, there was a span of 4 bases. CDR3 residues: CASSENQETQYF. DNA for the CDR3: TGCGCCAGCAGCGAAAACCAAGAGACCCAGTACTTC. Together with reference TRBV5-1 and TRBJ2-5, the CDR3 gives the full variable domain: KAGVTQTPRYLIKTRGQQVTLSCSPISGHRSVSWYQQTPGQGLQFLFEYFSETQRNKGNFPGRFSGRQFSNSRSEMNVSTLELGDSALYLCASSENQETQYFGPGTRLLVL.

The chain joins TRBV6-6 to TRBJ2-7, with TRBD1 matching 10 bases. Germline CDR1 is MNHNY and CDR2 is SVGAGI (reference sequence). J gave up 3 bases and V 7 bases, and 15 bases lay outside the gene matches. The CDR3 totals 17 residues. CDR3 residues: CASTLGRGTGDFYEQYF. The CDR3 bases are TGTGCCAGCACATTGGGAAGGGGGACAGGGGATTTCTACGAGCAGTACTTC.

This clonotype turned up a few times. The chain has TRBV6-2 or TRBV6-3 and TRBJ2-3; 9 bases are shared with TRBD2. CDR3 length: 17 residues. Germline CDR1 and CDR2: MNHEY and SVGEGT. V lost 5 bases, J lost 6 bases, and 15 bases stayed unmatched. As DNA, the CDR3 is TGTGCCAGCAGTAGTACTAGCGGGTGGTCCGTGGGCGATACGCAGTATTTT. It translates to CASSSTSGWSVGDTQYF.

This clonotype has more than one count but fewer than ten. V usage is TRBV7-3 and J usage is TRBJ2-1; the D gene is possibly TRBD1 (5 bases). Germline assignment: CDR1 SGHTA and CDR2 FQGTGA. V was pared by 5 bases and J by 8 bases, with 19 bases between. This CDR3 contains 15 residues. The CDR3, as DNA: TGTGCCAGCAGCCGTAGTCCACAGGTTGACGATGAGCAGTTCTTC. Its protein product is CASSRSPQVDDEQFF.

The chain couples TRBV3-1 to TRBJ1-1, with 7 bases fitting TRBD1. Germline V gene lookup returns CDR1 LGHDT and CDR2 YNNKEL (reference sequence). The V gene end was trimmed by 1 base and the J gene end by 0 bases; junction bases not matched to a gene: 5. The CDR3 sequence is 16 residues long. This chain's CDR3 is CASSQGTGNMNTEAFF. The CDR3, as DNA: TGTGCCAGCAGCCAAGGGACAGGAAATATGAACACTGAAGCTTTCTTT.

This sequence joins TRBV6-6 and TRBJ1-1; D is undetermined. V lost 8 bases, J lost 1 base, and 8 bases lay in between. The CDR3 totals 12 residues. Germline lookup yields CDR1 MNHNY and CDR2 SVGAGI (reference sequence). CDR3 nucleotides: TGTGCCAGCCTACGAACGAACACTGAAGCTTTCTTT. The encoded protein is CASLRTNTEAFF.

The chain employs TRBV6-2 or TRBV6-3 and TRBJ2-3, with TRBD2 as a possible D gene (6 bases). CDR1 is MNHEY and CDR2 is SVGEGT in the germline V gene. Trimming pared 6 bases from V and 2 bases from J, leaving 24 bases between. This CDR3 has 18 residues. CDR3 in DNA: TGTGCCAGCAGCCTCCTCCTTCAGTCGGGACTGTCCACAGATACGCAGTATTTT. Its translation is CASSLLLQSGLSTDTQYF.

This chain uses TRBV12-3 or TRBV12-4 with TRBJ2-7; 10 positions match TRBD1. CDR3 length: 14 residues. Trimming cost V 6 bases and J 5 bases; bases outside gene matches: 7. The CDR3: CASRRPGTGDEQYF. The CDR3 coding sequence is TGTGCCAGCAGGCGCCCCGGGACAGGGGACGAGCAGTACTTC.

The chain employs TRBV20-1 and TRBJ1-2; TRBD1 might be the D (5 bases). Germline V gives CDR1 DFQATT, CDR2 SNEGSKA (reference sequence). The CDR3 sequence is 14 residues long. Trimming removed 0 bases from V and 8 bases from J, with 16 bases in between. The CDR3 DNA sequence: TGCAGTGCTAGAGATCGTAGGGGACGATCCGGCTACACCTTC. Its translation: CSARDRRGRSGYTF.

This chain uses TRBV4-1 with TRBJ2-4, with TRBD1 matching over 11 bases. This CDR3 is built from 17 residues. The germline V gene has CDR1 MGHRA and CDR2 YSYEKL. The V gene end was trimmed by 6 bases and the J gene end by 8 bases; junction bases not matched to a gene: 15. CDR3 nucleotide sequence: TGCGCCAGCAGGCACCTAGAGGGACAGGGGGTGATTGACATTCAGTACTTC. Translated, it gives CASRHLEGQGVIDIQYF.

This clonotype showed up just a few times. The CDR3 reads CSGTSGGIYNEQFF. CDR3 bases: TGCAGCGGGACTAGCGGGGGGATATACAATGAGCAGTTCTTC. This chain joins TRBV29-1 and TRBJ2-1; TRBD2 agrees at 14 bases. In germline, CDR1 is SQVTM, CDR2 ANQGSEA. J was trimmed by 4 bases and V by 7 bases; bases with no gene match: 3. CDR3 size: 14 residues.

This chain uses TRBV6-6 with TRBJ1-3, with D perhaps matching TRBD1 (5 bases). The germline V and J ends were trimmed by 3 bases and 4 bases, with 13 bases remaining between them. CDR1 MNHNY and CDR2 SVGAGI come from the germline V gene (reference sequence). This CDR3 is built from 15 residues. The CDR3 spells CASSYEAGGGNTIYF. The CDR3 coding sequence is TGTGCCAGCAGTTATGAGGCGGGGGGGGGAAACACCATATATTTT.

This clonotype was found once. This chain connects TRBV12-3 or TRBV12-4 to TRBJ1-2; the match to TRBD1 covers 9 bases. This CDR3 region has 19 residues. The junction had 21 bases not matched to a gene; V was cut back by 6 bases and J by 4 bases. The CDR3 DNA reads TGTGCCAGCAGACTCTCTCGTCCCGGGACAGGGCCAAGACGCTATGGCTACACCTTC. Translation: CASRLSRPGTGPRRYGYTF.